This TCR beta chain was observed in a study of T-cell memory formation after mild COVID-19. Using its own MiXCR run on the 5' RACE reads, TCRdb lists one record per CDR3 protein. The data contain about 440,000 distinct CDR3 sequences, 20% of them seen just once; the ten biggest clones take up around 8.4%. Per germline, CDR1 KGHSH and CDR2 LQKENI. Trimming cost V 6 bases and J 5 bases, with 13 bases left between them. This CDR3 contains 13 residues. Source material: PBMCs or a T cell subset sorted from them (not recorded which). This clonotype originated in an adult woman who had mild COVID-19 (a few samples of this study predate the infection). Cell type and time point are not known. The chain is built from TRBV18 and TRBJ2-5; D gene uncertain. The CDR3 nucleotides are TGTGCCAGCTCCCGCGACCCGGACGAGACCCAGTACTTC. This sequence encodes CASSRDPDETQYF.